Presented here are 28 T cell receptor beta chains from one specimen sequenced in a study of blood T cell repertoires in COVID-19 (dated by TCRdb to 2019 to 2021). The library was generated by the immunoSEQ multiplex PCR assay. TCRdb took over this immuneACCESS table, retaining in-frame rearrangements with V and J assigned. Such tables are incomplete; in checked studies, under half of the missing clones stem from an unresolved V gene, and the remainder is unexplained. In this sample the table shows roughly 110,000 clones, about nine tenths of which occur a single time. The ten largest make up less than 1.5% of the sample. Sequenced: peripheral blood. Receptor source: a woman aged 25 to 45 with acute or convalescent COVID-19.

The chain uses TRBV19 and TRBJ1-1; D possibly corresponds to TRBD1 (5 bases). The CDR3 spans 16 residues. Looked up from germline, CDR1 is LNHDA and CDR2 is SQIVND (reference sequence). V was cut by 3 bases and J by 0 bases, with 14 bases left in between. The CDR3: CASSISPQGLNTEAFF. Here the CDR3 DNA reads TGTGCCAGTAGTATTTCTCCTCAGGGCCTGAACACTGAAGCTTTCTTT.

This clone was observed a handful of times. This chain links TRBV19 with TRBJ2-7, with a possible D match to TRBD1 (6 bases). Germline loops: CDR1 LNHDA, CDR2 SQIVND (reference sequence). Trimming took off 10 bases at V and 0 bases at J, with 13 bases between the two ends. There are 13 residues in the CDR3. In nucleotides, the CDR3 is TGTGCCATGACGACAGGTCTCTCCTACGAGCAGTACTTC. Translating it yields CAMTTGLSYEQYF.

Here the CDR3 DNA reads TGCAGTGCTAGTAGTTCGCGCAAGGAGGAGACCCAGTACTTC. Amino acid sequence: CSASSSRKEETQYF. This rearrangement joins TRBV20-1 to TRBJ2-5; D unresolved. The CDR3 consists of 14 residues. The germline V and J ends were trimmed by 3 bases and 5 bases, with 16 bases remaining between them. Per germline, CDR1 DFQATT and CDR2 SNEGSKA (reference sequence).

V usage is TRBV4-2 and J usage is TRBJ2-1; D is possibly TRBD2 (5 bases). Per the germline V gene, CDR1 is LGHNA and CDR2 is YNFKEQ. V lost 0 bases, J lost 0 bases, and 12 bases lay in between. The CDR3 is made up of 17 amino acids. In nucleotides, the CDR3 is TGTGCCAGCAGCCAAGATGGGAGCGCTAGCTCCTACAATGAGCAGTTCTTC. Translating gives CASSQDGSASSYNEQFF.

V and J are TRBV5-6 and TRBJ2-7; 7 nucleotides line up with TRBD2. J was trimmed by 6 bases and V by 7 bases; bases with no gene match: 10. The CDR3 runs to 13 residues. Germline V gene data show CDR1 as SGHDT and CDR2 as YYEEEE. The CDR3 spells CASSRGEITEQYF. The CDR3 DNA sequence: TGTGCCAGCTCTCGGGGGGAAATCACCGAGCAGTACTTC.

This chain's CDR3 is CASSQVAGSSYEQYF. CDR3 coding DNA: TGTGCCAGCAGCCAAGTAGCCGGGAGCTCCTACGAGCAGTACTTC. This rearrangement joins TRBV16 to TRBJ2-7, with D tentatively TRBD2 (6 bases). Germline V gene lookup returns CDR1 KGHSY and CDR2 FQNENV. The V gene lost 2 bases and the J gene lost 0 bases, with 11 bases spanning the gap. This CDR3 has 15 amino acids.

V is TRBV7-9 and J is TRBJ2-3; 12 nucleotides match TRBD2. Germline V lookup: CDR1 SEHNR, CDR2 FQNEAQ (reference sequence). With V trimmed by 2 bases and J by 5 bases, 5 bases remained unmatched. This CDR3 is built from 16 residues. The CDR3 DNA is TGTGCCAGCAGCTTATTGCTAGCGGGAGGGGTAGATACGCAGTATTTT. Translated, it gives CASSLLLAGGVDTQYF.

V is TRBV7-9 and J is TRBJ2-3; the match to TRBD1 covers 7 bases. The germline V gene encodes CDR1 SEHNR and CDR2 FQNEAQ (reference sequence). This CDR3 comprises 15 residues. V lost 6 bases and J lost 0; bases outside the gene matches: 6. CDR3 protein: CASRATGASTDTQYF. For the CDR3, the DNA is TGTGCCAGCAGAGCCACAGGGGCTAGCACAGATACGCAGTATTTT.

The chain employs TRBV2 and TRBJ1-4; D gene uncertain. Germline-derived CDR1 and CDR2 are SNHLY and FYNNEI. V lost 4 bases and J 0 bases, leaving 6 bases between the germline ends. This CDR3 has 14 residues. This chain's CDR3 is CASSGQTTNEKLFF. CDR3 bases: TGTGCCAGCAGTGGACAAACAACTAATGAAAAACTGTTTTTT. Combining the CDR3 with reference TRBV2 and TRBJ1-4 gives the whole variable domain EPEVTQTPSHQVTQMGQEVILRCVPISNHLYFYWYRQILGQKVEFLVSFYNNEISEKSEIFDDQFSVERPDGSNFTLKIRSTKLEDSAMYFCASSGQTTNEKLFFGSGTQLSVL.

The chain couples TRBV9 to TRBJ1-2, with D hard to call. Deletions cut 3 bases from V and 5 bases from J, with 14 bases between. The CDR3 runs 14 residues. Germline CDR1 SGDLS, CDR2 YYNGEE. The CDR3, as DNA: TGTGCCAGCAGCGGGGCCGGTGGTACGTATGGCTACACCTTC. Translation: CASSGAGGTYGYTF.

This chain joins TRBV27 and TRBJ1-6; 8 bases map to TRBD1. Looked up from germline, CDR1 is MNHEY and CDR2 is SMNVEV (reference sequence). V trimming: 0 bases; J trimming: 6 bases; junction bases outside the gene matches: 13. The CDR3 loop spans 19 amino acids. CDR3: CASSLSGGLQGDINSPLHF. The CDR3 DNA is TGTGCCAGCAGTTTATCGGGGGGGTTACAGGGGGATATTAATTCACCCCTCCACTTT.

J is TRBJ2-5 and V is TRBV12-3 or TRBV12-4, with TRBD1 matching 7 bases. The junction had 5 bases not matched to a gene; V was cut back by 6 bases and J by 4 bases. The CDR3 runs to 13 residues. Here the CDR3 DNA reads TGTGCCAGCAGCCCGGGACAGCCAGAGACCCAGTACTTC. Its translation is CASSPGQPETQYF.

This sequence joins TRBV14 and TRBJ1-1; unclear D gene. CDR1 and CDR2 from the germline V gene are SGHDN and FVKESK. The CDR3 totals 18 residues. V lost 2 bases and J 3 bases, leaving 22 bases between the germline ends. The CDR3, as DNA: TGTGCCAGCAGCCAACTCGGGTGGACTTTTTCGGCCGACACTGAAGCTTTCTTT. This gives the protein CASSQLGWTFSADTEAFF.

V gene TRBV10-2 combines with J gene TRBJ1-5; 7 nucleotides agree with TRBD1. V lost 0 bases and J lost 0; bases outside the gene matches: 5. This CDR3 has 17 residues. Germline V gene lookup returns CDR1 WSHSY and CDR2 SAAADI. CDR3 sequence reads: CASSESAGQYSNQPQHF. CDR3 sequence (DNA): TGCGCCAGCAGTGAGTCTGCGGGACAGTATAGCAATCAGCCCCAGCATTTT.

The V call is TRBV3-1 (or the pseudogene TRBV3-2), the J call TRBJ2-2, with TRBD2 matching over 7 bases. The J segment lost 6 bases and the V segment lost 5 bases, leaving 9 bases of the junction unmatched. This CDR3 is 15 amino acids long. CDR1 and CDR2 (germline): LGHDT, YNNKEL (reference sequence). CDR3 DNA: TGTGCCAGCAGCGGACTAGTTTTCTCCTCCGGGGAGCTGTTTTTT. Its translation is CASSGLVFSSGELFF.

This chain joins TRBV5-1 and TRBJ2-5; maybe TRBD2 (5 bases). V lost 4 bases, J lost 4 bases, and 23 bases lay in between. The CDR3 spans 17 residues. CDR1 is SGHRS and CDR2 is YFSETQ in the germline V gene. CDR3 nucleotides: TGCGCCAGCAGCCCCCGCGGGTCCTTGGTCTTCGGAGAGACCCAGTACTTC. Translation gives CASSPRGSLVFGETQYF.

The chain combines TRBV29-1 with TRBJ2-2, with 8 bases lining up with TRBD2. The CDR3 sequence is 15 residues long. J gave up 1 base and V 7 bases, and 8 bases lay outside the gene matches. From germline, CDR1 is SQVTM and CDR2 ANQGSEA. This CDR3 reads CSAYREGKNTGELFF. Here the CDR3 DNA reads TGCAGCGCCTACCGGGAGGGAAAGAACACCGGGGAGCTGTTTTTT.

J is TRBJ1-5 and V is TRBV7-8; D not certain. Germline V gene data show CDR1 as SGHVS and CDR2 as FQNEAQ. This CDR3 region has 15 residues. V shed 3 bases and J shed 5 bases, with 14 bases lying between them. The CDR3: CASSFLGPYDQPQHF. The CDR3 nucleotides read TGTGCCAGCAGCTTTCTGGGCCCTTATGATCAGCCCCAGCATTTT.

The V and J genes are TRBV5-6 and TRBJ1-2, with TRBD1 as a possible D gene (6 bases). This CDR3 contains 14 residues. V lost 0 bases and J lost 4, with 10 bases in between. The V gene's germline CDR1 is SGHDT and CDR2 YYEEEE. CDR3: CASSLGTGFYGYTF. CDR3 DNA: TGTGCCAGCAGCTTGGGTACAGGGTTCTATGGCTACACCTTC.

The J gene is TRBJ2-5, the V gene TRBV11-2; 11 bases match TRBD2. The CDR3 is made up of 16 amino acids. Germline CDR1 and CDR2: SGHAT and FQNNGV. Germline trimming cut 6 bases from V and 4 bases from J; bases unmatched to any gene: 10. The CDR3 sequence is CASSLATSGRVETQYF. The CDR3 DNA follows: TGTGCCAGCAGTCTAGCCACTAGCGGGAGAGTAGAGACCCAGTACTTC. The full variable domain, completed using reference TRBV11-2 and TRBJ2-5, is EAGVAQSPRYKIIEKRQSVAFWCNPISGHATLYWYQQILGQGPKLLIQFQNNGVVDDSQLPKDRFSAERLKGVDSTLKIQPAKLEDSAVYLCASSLATSGRVETQYFGPGTRLLVL.

The chain recombines TRBV12-5 with TRBJ2-7; a possible D gene is TRBD2 (5 bases). V lost 7 bases, J lost 2 bases, and 15 bases lay in between. The germline CDR1 and CDR2 sequences are LGHNT and FRNRAP. CDR3 length equals 14 residues. This CDR3 reads CASAPGLPPYEQYF. The CDR3 region has the DNA TGTGCTAGTGCCCCCGGACTGCCCCCCTACGAGCAGTACTTC.

The gene calls are TRBV19 and TRBJ2-7; tentative D call: TRBD1 (6 bases). CDR3 length equals 15 residues. The V gene lost 2 bases and the J gene lost 3 bases, with 14 bases spanning the gap. The germline gives CDR1 LNHDA, CDR2 SQIVND (reference sequence). The CDR3 here is CASSIPNRVGYEQYF. The CDR3 DNA is TGTGCCAGTAGTATACCCAACAGGGTAGGCTACGAGCAGTACTTC. Full variable domain (remainder filled in from reference TRBV19 and TRBJ2-7): DGGITQSPKYLFRKEGQNVTLSCEQNLNHDAMYWYRQDPGQGLRLIYYSQIVNDFQKGDIAEGYSVSREKKESFPLTVTSAQKNPTAFYLCASSIPNRVGYEQYFGPGTRLTVT.

The chain uses TRBV30 and TRBJ1-5; a possible D gene is TRBD1 (6 bases). Trimming removed 3 bases at V and 7 bases at J, with 16 bases between. Germline V lookup: CDR1 GTSNPN, CDR2 SVGIG (reference sequence). CDR3 length equals 14 residues. CDR3 in DNA: TGTGCCTGGAGCCGCCGGGGGGCTTGGCAGCCCCAGCATTTT. Its protein is CAWSRRGAWQPQHF. Full variable domain (remainder filled in from reference TRBV30 and TRBJ1-5): SQTIHQWPATLVQPVGSPLSLECTVEGTSNPNLYWYRQAAGRGLQLLFYSVGIGQISSEVPQNLSASRPQDRQFILSSKKLLLSDSGFYLCAWSRRGAWQPQHFGDGTRLSIL.

This rearrangement joins TRBV7-2 to TRBJ1-6; D call uncertain. This CDR3 contains 14 residues. V lost 2 bases to trimming and J lost 14 bases, with 16 bases between them. Germline CDR1 and CDR2: SGHTA and FQGNSA. The CDR3 here is CASSLKAGLVALHF. DNA of the CDR3: TGTGCCAGCAGCTTAAAGGCAGGATTAGTGGCCCTCCACTTT.

V is TRBV3-1 (or the pseudogene TRBV3-2) and J is TRBJ2-3; 11 bases are a match to TRBD2. From germline, CDR1 is LGHDT and CDR2 YNNKEL (reference sequence). This CDR3 is 15 amino acids long. Trimming at V came to 4 bases and at J to 2 bases, leaving 2 bases not matched to a gene. The chain's CDR3 is CASSPTSGTTDTQYF. In DNA form, the CDR3 reads TGTGCCAGCAGCCCGACTAGCGGGACCACAGATACGCAGTATTTT.

The rearrangement joins TRBV5-1 to TRBJ2-1; 8 bases fit TRBD2. V was pared by 3 bases and J by 0 bases, with 17 bases of the junction left unmatched. The CDR3 extends over 20 amino acids. The V gene's germline CDR1 is SGHRS and CDR2 YFSETQ. This CDR3 is CASSSPFRLAGTSSYNEQFF. The CDR3, as DNA: TGCGCCAGCAGCTCCCCCTTCCGGCTAGCGGGCACCAGCTCCTACAATGAGCAGTTCTTC.

The chain is built from TRBV7-9 and TRBJ1-5; possibly TRBD1 for D (5 bases). Germline V gene sequence: CDR1 SEHNR, CDR2 FQNEAQ (reference sequence). Trimming pared 0 bases from V and 0 bases from J, leaving 12 bases between. The length of the CDR3 is 17 residues. CDR3 sequence: CASSLAGRGDSNQPQHF. Here the CDR3 DNA reads TGTGCCAGCAGCTTAGCCGGAAGGGGTGATAGCAATCAGCCCCAGCATTTT.

The CDR3, as DNA: TGTGCCAGCAGCCAGACAGTGAACACTGAAGCTTTCTTT. It translates to CASSQTVNTEAFF. V and J are TRBV28 and TRBJ1-1, with D possibly matching TRBD1 (5 bases). There are 13 residues in the CDR3. V lost 6 bases to trimming and J lost 0 bases, with 8 bases between them. Germline CDR1 is MDHEN and CDR2 is SYDVKM.